Each of the 10 T cell receptor beta chains below was sequenced from the same sample in a study of CD8+CD57+ T cells in acquired aplastic anemia. Genomic DNA served as template for TCR beta VDJ and CDR3 profiling. TCRdb reanalysed the reads using MiXCR and keeps one entry per CDR3 protein. The sample includes about 180,000 distinct CDR3 sequences, 40% to 50% of them seen just once. All patients picked for sequencing had shown, by flow cytometry, an expansion of CD8+CD57+ cells. Sequenced sample: sorted CD4+, CD8+, or CD8+CD57+ T cells (not recorded which) from PBMCs. The receptors here all came from a human donor with aplastic anemia.

J is TRBJ2-1 and V is TRBV29-1; no firm D call. Germline assignment: CDR1 SQVTM and CDR2 ANQGSEA. The CDR3 is made up of 11 amino acids. V lost 3 bases and J 5 bases, leaving 5 bases between the germline ends. DNA of the CDR3: TGCAGCGTTGACAGAAACAATGAGCAGTTCTTC. Its translation is CSVDRNNEQFF.

This chain connects TRBV5-3 to TRBJ1-2; TRBD1 aligns across 9 bases. TRBV5-3 qualifies as an ORF whose function is uncertain. J lost 4 bases, V lost 8 bases, and 12 bases had no gene match. This CDR3 is built from 15 residues. The CDR3 region has the DNA TGTGCCAGTAGTGTGACGGGACAGGGAAGCTATGGCTACACCTTC. Translation: CASSVTGQGSYGYTF.

This clonotype was seen at least ten times. This chain connects TRBV20-1 to TRBJ2-1, with D perhaps matching TRBD2 (6 bases). There are 14 residues in the CDR3. The germline V gene encodes CDR1 DFQATT and CDR2 SNEGSKA (reference sequence). Trimming took off 5 bases at V and 3 bases at J, with 14 bases between the two ends. The CDR3 reads CSAPPGLDYNEQFF. CDR3 nucleotides: TGCAGTGCTCCACCGGGACTGGACTACAATGAGCAGTTCTTC.

V and J are TRBV20-1 and TRBJ2-3, with 8 bases matching TRBD1. CDR3 length: 13 residues. Germline V gene data show CDR1 as DFQATT and CDR2 as SNEGSKA (reference sequence). V trimming: 6 bases; J trimming: 0 bases; junction bases outside the gene matches: 2. CDR3 nucleotides: TGCAGTGCAGACAGGGGTAGCACAGATACGCAGTATTTT. This translates into CSADRGSTDTQYF.

This clonotype was detected a few times. CDR3 sequence: CASSSTGARVETQYF. Written as DNA, the CDR3 is TGTGCCAGCAGCTCAACCGGGGCGCGGGTGGAGACCCAGTACTTC. The rearrangement uses TRBV3-1 and TRBJ2-5; D tentatively fits TRBD1 or TRBD2 (5 bases each). The CDR3 contains 15 residues. V lost 5 bases and J 5 bases, leaving 18 bases between the germline ends. The germline V gene has CDR1 LGHDT and CDR2 YNNKEL (reference sequence).

The chain is built from TRBV2 and TRBJ1-2; no reliable D call. This CDR3 spans 15 amino acids. V lost 3 bases, J lost 0 bases, and 11 bases lay in between. Germline V gives CDR1 SNHLY, CDR2 FYNNEI. Written as DNA, the CDR3 is TGTGCCAGCAGTGACACTACAGTCACTAACTATGGCTACACCTTC. Translating it yields CASSDTTVTNYGYTF.

The chain combines TRBV7-9 with TRBJ2-7, with D uncertain. The V and J ends lost 5 bases and 1 base respectively, with 9 bases between them. The CDR3 loop spans 13 amino acids. Germline CDR1 SEHNR, CDR2 FQNEAQ (reference sequence). CDR3 sequence reads: CASSLLGSYEQYF. CDR3 nucleotides: TGTGCCAGCAGCCTTCTCGGGTCCTACGAGCAGTACTTC.

The J gene is TRBJ1-2, the V gene TRBV20-1, with a tentative D call TRBD1 (6 bases). With 5 bases removed from V and 2 bases from J, the gap between germline ends came to 9 bases. This CDR3 has 12 residues. Germline V gene data show CDR1 as DFQATT and CDR2 as SNEGSKA (reference sequence). This chain's CDR3 is CSAPQGNYGYTF. The CDR3 DNA is TGCAGTGCTCCACAGGGAAACTATGGCTACACCTTC.

This clonotype has ten or more counts. The genes are TRBV24-1 and TRBJ2-1; 11 positions match TRBD1. V gave up 9 bases and J gave up 6 bases; unmatched junction bases: 15. The CDR3 runs 17 residues. The germline V gene has CDR1 KGHDR and CDR2 SFDVKD. For the CDR3, the DNA is TGTGCCACCCAGGGACAGGGGGGAATTGGAGAGGGCAATGAGCAGTTCTTC. Residues: CATQGQGGIGEGNEQFF.

This clonotype was detected ten times or more. The gene calls are TRBV4-3 and TRBJ1-4; no clear D. V lost 3 bases, J lost 7 bases, and 9 bases lay in between. CDR1 is LGHNA and CDR2 is YSLEER in the germline V gene. The CDR3 is 13 residues long. CDR3 DNA: TGCGCCAGCAGCCACGAAAGTGGTGAAAAACTGTTTTTT. It translates to CASSHESGEKLFF.